This paragraph covers one TCR beta chain sequence. Its antigen is not identified. The record originates from a study of beta chain features in type 1 diabetes. Sequenced material consisted of expressed TCRB transcripts (all of the isolated RNA was reverse transcribed). Using immunoSEQ multiplex PCR, the repertoire was profiled, and TCRdb retains in-frame clones only, with some absent. The sample carries around 300,000 clones, under 8.5% recorded once. Study results and caveats: Resolution of whether HLA type affects TCRB rearrangement was not achieved here. Type 1 diabetes patients showed fewer insertions and more deletions at VDJ junctions.

The ends lost 1 base at V and 4 bases at J; junction bases unmatched: 8. Per the germline V gene, CDR1 is SGHNT and CDR2 is YYREEE (reference sequence). The CDR3 is made up of 16 amino acids. The V call is TRBV5-4, the J call TRBJ1-5; 7 nucleotides match TRBD1. Sequences were obtained from central memory CD4+ T cells from blood. The source of this sequence is a woman in her late teens or twenties in good health. In DNA form, the CDR3 reads TGTGCCAGCAGCTTGAGGGGGGACAGAAAAAATCAGCCCCAGCATTTT. Translating it yields CASSLRGDRKNQPQHF.